These T cell receptor beta chains were read from a single sample in a study of beta chain features in type 1 diabetes. TCRdb's copy holds only in-frame clones and misses some; the assay was immunoSEQ multiplex PCR. The sample lists fewer than 250,000 clones; 68% were seen once. The sample comprised naive CD4+ T cells from blood. The receptors shown here come from a man aged 25 to 40 in good health. CDR3s include the opening cysteine and the closing phenylalanine or tryptophan. The D gene is left open where the match is weak. Clone sizes are given selectively: once, few, many, or a class where the clone is expanded.

clone_size,d_call,cdr3_length,v_call,j_call,cdr3_aa,cdr3_nt
once,.,16,TRBV7-2,TRBJ2-6,CASSSSRVSGANVLTF,TGTGCCAGCAGCTCCTCCAGGGTCTCTGGGGCCAACGTCCTGACTTTC
.,.,13,TRBV10-1,TRBJ1-6,CASSPRGSSPLHF,TGCGCCAGCAGTCCAAGGGGTTCGTCACCCCTCCACTTT
once,TRBD1,17,TRBV7-2,TRBJ2-5,CASSLAGTGGGQETQYF,TGTGCCAGCAGCTTAGCCGGGACAGGGGGCGGTCAAGAGACCCAGTACTTC
.,TRBD2,15,TRBV30,TRBJ2-5,CAWSPGASGQETQYF,TGTGCCTGGAGCCCCGGGGCTAGCGGACAAGAGACCCAGTACTTC
.,.,13,TRBV12-5,TRBJ2-1,CASGSGIMGEQFF,TGTGCTAGTGGCTCCGGGATAATGGGTGAGCAGTTCTTC
.,.,12,TRBV29-1,TRBJ2-3,CSVDKGVDTQYF,TGCAGCGTTGACAAGGGGGTAGATACGCAGTATTTT
.,.,13,TRBV30,TRBJ2-1,CAWSPGLYNEQFF,TGTGCCTGGAGTCCTGGGCTTTACAATGAGCAGTTCTTC
.,.,13,TRBV19,TRBJ2-7,CASSIRDLSEQYF,TGTGCCAGTAGTATTCGGGACTTATCCGAGCAGTACTTC
few,.,14,TRBV21-1,TRBJ2-7,CASSKHTISYEQYF,TGTGCCAGCAGCAAACACACAATCTCCTACGAGCAGTACTTC
.,.,13,TRBV30,TRBJ2-7,CAWSVDRAYEQYF,TGTGCCTGGAGTGTTGACAGAGCCTACGAGCAGTACTTC
.,TRBD2,16,TRBV9,TRBJ2-1,CASSVRLAGAYNEQFF,TGTGCCAGCAGCGTCCGACTAGCGGGAGCCTACAATGAGCAGTTCTTC
once,TRBD1,16,TRBV27,TRBJ1-2,CASRPGQGVAGYGYTF,TGTGCCAGCAGGCCGGGACAGGGAGTTGCCGGCTATGGCTACACCTTC
few,.,15,TRBV19,TRBJ2-1,CASSAAGDIRNEQFF,TGTGCCAGTAGTGCAGCCGGGGACATAAGAAATGAGCAGTTCTTC
once,.,17,TRBV14,TRBJ1-1,CASSPYKGVLETAEAFF,TGTGCCAGCAGCCCTTATAAGGGAGTCCTGGAAACAGCTGAAGCTTTCTTT
few,TRBD1,13,TRBV23-1,TRBJ1-2,CASKNGTGAGYTF,TGCGCCAGCAAGAATGGGACAGGGGCTGGCTACACCTTC
.,.,13,TRBV30,TRBJ1-1,CAWRGDTDTEAFF,TGTGCCTGGAGAGGGGACACGGACACTGAAGCTTTCTTT
.,.,15,TRBV7-2,TRBJ2-7,CASSLGQSQTYEQYF,TGTGCCAGCAGCTTGGGACAAAGTCAGACCTACGAGCAGTACTTC
once,TRBD2,16,TRBV9,TRBJ2-1,CASSASPGLAYNEQFF,TGTGCCAGCAGCGCCTCCCCGGGACTAGCGTACAATGAGCAGTTCTTC
.,TRBD1,13,TRBV10-3,TRBJ1-2,CAIKGTGLGWIAF,TGTGCCATCAAAGGGACAGGACTAGGGTGGATCGCCTTC
.,TRBD2,14,TRBV30,TRBJ2-5,CACTERGGGETQYF,TGTGCCTGTACTGAACGGGGGGGAGGAGAGACCCAGTACTTC
.,TRBD2,14,TRBV7-2,TRBJ2-7,CASSTGTTDYEQYF,TGTGCCAGCAGCACTGGGACTACAGACTACGAGCAGTACTTC
.,.,13,TRBV30,TRBJ2-2,CAWRTDFTGELFF,TGTGCCTGGAGGACAGATTTCACCGGGGAGCTGTTTTTT
.,TRBD1,14,TRBV29-1,TRBJ2-5,CSVSGTGGQETQYF,TGCAGCGTATCCGGGACAGGGGGACAAGAGACCCAGTACTTC
.,.,11,TRBV30,TRBJ1-4,CASGEDEKLFF,TGTGCCTCGGGGGAGGACGAAAAACTGTTTTTT
.,.,15,TRBV7-2,TRBJ1-5,CASSLGEGFGQPQHF,TGTGCCAGCAGCTTAGGGGAGGGGTTTGGTCAGCCCCAGCATTTT
.,.,11,TRBV20-1,TRBJ2-1,CSATSPGEQFF,TGCAGTGCGACCTCTCCGGGTGAGCAGTTCTTC
.,.,13,TRBV7-2,TRBJ2-1,CASSGEGRNEQFF,TGTGCCAGCAGCGGAGAGGGGAGGAATGAGCAGTTCTTC
.,.,13,TRBV7-2,TRBJ2-1,CASRSLAYNEQFF,TGTGCCAGCAGAAGTCTGGCCTACAATGAGCAGTTCTTC
few,TRBD2,16,TRBV6-1,TRBJ2-3,CASSDLAGGARDTQYF,TGTGCCAGCAGTGACCTAGCGGGGGGAGCAAGGGATACGCAGTATTTT
.,TRBD1,17,TRBV7-9,TRBJ1-2,CASSPRGQGAGDYGYTF,TGTGCCAGCAGCCCACGGGGACAGGGGGCTGGTGACTATGGCTACACCTTC
.,.,11,TRBV30,TRBJ1-6,CAGGEYSPLHF,TGTGCTGGAGGGGAGTATTCACCCCTCCACTTT
few,.,11,TRBV29-1,TRBJ2-7,CSVGVSYEQYF,TGCAGCGTCGGGGTTTCCTACGAGCAGTACTTC
.,.,14,TRBV4-1,TRBJ2-1,CASSRHERADEQFF,TGCGCCAGCAGCCGCCACGAGAGGGCCGATGAGCAGTTCTTC
few,.,14,TRBV4-1,TRBJ1-5,CASSQVTVAQPQHF,TGCGCCAGCAGCCAAGTGACTGTAGCCCAGCCCCAGCATTTT
.,.,11,TRBV20-1,TRBJ2-7,CSASGDYEQYF,TGCAGTGCCTCCGGGGACTACGAGCAGTACTTC
.,TRBD1,14,TRBV9,TRBJ1-5,CASSATGDNQPQHF,TGTGCCAGCAGCGCCACAGGGGACAATCAGCCCCAGCATTTT
.,TRBD2,14,TRBV29-1,TRBJ2-3,CSVAQRGTSDTQYF,TGCAGCGTTGCCCAGCGGGGGACCTCAGATACGCAGTATTTT
.,.,13,TRBV29-1,TRBJ2-1,CSVEDQSWNEQFF,TGCAGCGTTGAAGATCAGAGTTGGAATGAGCAGTTCTTC
few,TRBD1,17,TRBV30,TRBJ2-6,CAWASGQGSSGANVLTF,TGTGCCTGGGCTTCGGGACAGGGCTCCTCTGGGGCCAACGTCCTGACTTTC
.,TRBD1,14,TRBV10-3,TRBJ2-1,CAIRKTGETDEQFF,TGTGCCATCAGGAAGACAGGGGAGACGGATGAGCAGTTCTTC
few,.,12,TRBV7-2,TRBJ2-5,CASSLGGGTQYF,TGTGCCAGCAGCTTAGGCGGCGGGACCCAGTACTTC
.,.,14,TRBV7-2,TRBJ2-3,CASTLDRLYDTQYF,TGTGCCAGCACCCTAGACCGTCTCTATGATACGCAGTATTTT
.,.,13,TRBV30,TRBJ2-2,CAWSVARNGELFF,TGTGCCTGGAGTGTCGCGAGGAACGGGGAGCTGTTTTTT
.,TRBD2,17,TRBV30,TRBJ2-3,CAWSYSFLAGGTDTQYF,TGTGCCTGGAGTTATAGTTTTTTGGCGGGAGGCACAGATACGCAGTATTTT
once,TRBD1,13,TRBV13,TRBJ2-3,CASSPGQVDTQYF,TGTGCCAGCAGCCCGGGACAGGTAGATACGCAGTATTTT
.,.,15,TRBV4-3,TRBJ1-5,CASSQDWQGYQPQHF,TGCGCCAGCAGCCAAGACTGGCAGGGGTATCAGCCCCAGCATTTT
.,.,13,TRBV12-5,TRBJ2-3,CASGVDPQDTQYF,TGTGCTAGTGGTGTAGACCCTCAAGATACGCAGTATTTT
.,.,13,TRBV5-4,TRBJ2-3,CASRPASSPTQYF,TGTGCCAGCAGACCAGCCTCGTCCCCCACGCAGTATTTT
.,.,15,TRBV28,TRBJ2-5,CASALGGQGWQTQYF,TGTGCCAGCGCCCTTGGAGGGCAGGGGTGGCAGACCCAGTACTTC
.,.,11,TRBV25-1,TRBJ2-5,CASSDRKTQYF,TGTGCCAGCAGTGATCGGAAGACCCAGTACTTC
.,.,11,TRBV27,TRBJ2-7,CASLRAHEQYF,TGTGCCAGCCTAAGGGCCCACGAGCAGTACTTC
.,TRBD1,12,TRBV10-3,TRBJ2-1,CAIGQEGNEQFF,TGTGCCATCGGACAGGAAGGGAATGAGCAGTTCTTC
few,.,12,TRBV25-1,TRBJ2-7,CASSERVNEQYF,TGTGCCAGCAGTGAAAGGGTCAACGAGCAGTACTTC
few,TRBD1,15,TRBV7-9,TRBJ1-2,CASSSPRDRVYGYTF,TGTGCCAGCAGCTCACCCCGGGACAGGGTTTATGGCTACACCTTC
.,.,13,TRBV10-3,TRBJ2-5,CAISDRAQETQYF,TGTGCCATCAGTGACAGGGCCCAAGAGACCCAGTACTTC